The following is a T cell receptor beta chain sequence with its context. Its specificity is unknown. The data belong to a study of T cells after yellow fever vaccination. The TCR cDNA carried a universal primer site and UMIs from 5'RACE template switching. Each CDR3 protein gets one entry after TCRdb re-called the 5' RACE reads with MiXCR. In the table there are 450,000 to 550,000 distinct CDR3 sequences, 21% of which are singletons. Study-level points and caveats: Clones from primary vaccination mostly reappeared after the booster (96% CD4, less than 90% CD8). A weaker secondary response peaked on day 5, the primary on day 15.

There are 13 residues in the CDR3. V lost 0 bases to trimming and J lost 8 bases, with 6 bases between them. Germline V gene lookup returns CDR1 SGHDT and CDR2 YYEEEE. Sequencing was performed on PBMCs, taken more than 20 days after the first yellow fever vaccination. This TCR was recovered from a man younger than 30 who received the YFV17D yellow fever vaccine. The rearrangement uses TRBV5-6 and TRBJ1-6; no definite D call. The CDR3 region is CASSLEEDSPLHF. The CDR3 bases are TGTGCCAGCAGCTTGGAGGAGGATTCACCCCTCCACTTT.